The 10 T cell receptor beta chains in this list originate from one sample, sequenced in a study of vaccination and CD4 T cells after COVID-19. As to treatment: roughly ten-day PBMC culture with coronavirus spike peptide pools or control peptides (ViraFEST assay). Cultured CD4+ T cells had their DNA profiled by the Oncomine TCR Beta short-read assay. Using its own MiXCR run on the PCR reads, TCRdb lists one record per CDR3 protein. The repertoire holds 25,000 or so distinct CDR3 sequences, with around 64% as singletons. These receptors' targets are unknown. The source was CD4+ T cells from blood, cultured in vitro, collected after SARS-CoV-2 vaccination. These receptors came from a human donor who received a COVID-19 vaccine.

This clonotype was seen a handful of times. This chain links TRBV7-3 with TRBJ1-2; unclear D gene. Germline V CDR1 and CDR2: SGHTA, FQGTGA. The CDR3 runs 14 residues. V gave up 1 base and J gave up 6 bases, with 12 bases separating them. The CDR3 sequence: CASSLNRGVDGYTF. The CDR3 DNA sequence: TGTGCCAGCAGCTTAAACCGGGGAGTCGATGGCTACACCTTC.

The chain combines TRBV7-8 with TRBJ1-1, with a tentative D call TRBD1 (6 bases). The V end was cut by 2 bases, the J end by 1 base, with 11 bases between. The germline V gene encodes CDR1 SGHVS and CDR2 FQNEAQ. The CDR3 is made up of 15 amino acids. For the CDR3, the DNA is TGTGCCAGCAGCTTACTCTCAGGGGCGAACACTGAAGCTTTCTTT. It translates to CASSLLSGANTEAFF.

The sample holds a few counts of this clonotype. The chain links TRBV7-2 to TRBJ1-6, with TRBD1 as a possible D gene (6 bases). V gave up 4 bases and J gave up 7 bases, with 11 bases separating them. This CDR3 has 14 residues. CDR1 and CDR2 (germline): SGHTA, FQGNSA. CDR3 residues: CASSSSTGNSPLHF. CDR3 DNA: TGTGCCAGCAGCTCGTCCACAGGGAATTCACCCCTCCACTTT.

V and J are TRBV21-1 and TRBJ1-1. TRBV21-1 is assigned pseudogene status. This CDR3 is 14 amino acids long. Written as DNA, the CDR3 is TGTGCCAGCAGCAAAGGGAGGGTGAACACTGAAGCTTTCTTT. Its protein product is CASSKGRVNTEAFF.

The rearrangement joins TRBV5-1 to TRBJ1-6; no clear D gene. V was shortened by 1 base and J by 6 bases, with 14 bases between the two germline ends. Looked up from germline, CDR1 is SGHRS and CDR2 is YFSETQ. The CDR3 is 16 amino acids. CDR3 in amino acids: CASSLSGSSLNSPLHF. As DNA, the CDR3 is TGCGCCAGCAGCTTGTCCGGGAGTTCGCTTAATTCACCCCTCCACTTT.

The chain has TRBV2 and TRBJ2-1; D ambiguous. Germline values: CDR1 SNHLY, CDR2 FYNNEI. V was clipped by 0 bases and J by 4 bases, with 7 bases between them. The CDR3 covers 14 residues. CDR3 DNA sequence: TGTGCCAGCAGTGAAGCTAGCCAGTACAATGAGCAGTTCTTC. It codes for CASSEASQYNEQFF. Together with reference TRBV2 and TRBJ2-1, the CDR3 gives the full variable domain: EPEVTQTPSHQVTQMGQEVILRCVPISNHLYFYWYRQILGQKVEFLVSFYNNEISEKSEIFDDQFSVERPDGSNFTLKIRSTKLEDSAMYFCASSEASQYNEQFFGPGTRLTVL.

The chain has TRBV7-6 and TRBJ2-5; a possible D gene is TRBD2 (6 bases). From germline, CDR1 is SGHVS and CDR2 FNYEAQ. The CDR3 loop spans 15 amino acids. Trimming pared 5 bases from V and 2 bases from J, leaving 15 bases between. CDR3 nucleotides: TGTGCCAGCAGCCCCCGGGGACTTCTACAAGAGACCCAGTACTTC. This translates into CASSPRGLLQETQYF.

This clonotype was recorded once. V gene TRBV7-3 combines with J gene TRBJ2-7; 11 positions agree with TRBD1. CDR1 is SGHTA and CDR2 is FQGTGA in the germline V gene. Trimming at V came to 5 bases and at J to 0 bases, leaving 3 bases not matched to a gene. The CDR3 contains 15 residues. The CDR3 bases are TGTGCCAGCAGCCGGGACAGGGGGATCTCCTACGAGCAGTACTTC. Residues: CASSRDRGISYEQYF.

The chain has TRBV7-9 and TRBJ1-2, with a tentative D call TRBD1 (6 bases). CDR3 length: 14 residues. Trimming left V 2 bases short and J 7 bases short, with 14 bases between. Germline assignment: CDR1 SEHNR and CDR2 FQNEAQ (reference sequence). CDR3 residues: CASSLRGQGGGYTF. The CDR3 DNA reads TGTGCCAGCAGCTTACGGGGGCAGGGAGGTGGCTACACCTTC.

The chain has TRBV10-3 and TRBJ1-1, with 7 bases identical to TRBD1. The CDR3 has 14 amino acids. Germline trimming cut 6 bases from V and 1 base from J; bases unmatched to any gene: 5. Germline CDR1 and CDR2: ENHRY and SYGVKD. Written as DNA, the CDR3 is TGTGCCATCAGGAGGACAGGCGAGAACACTGAAGCTTTCTTT. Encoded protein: CAIRRTGENTEAFF.